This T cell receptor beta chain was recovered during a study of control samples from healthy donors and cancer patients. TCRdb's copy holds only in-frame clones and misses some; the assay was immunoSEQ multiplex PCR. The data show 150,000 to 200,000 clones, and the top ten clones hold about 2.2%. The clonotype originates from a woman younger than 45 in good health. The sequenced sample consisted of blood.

The CDR3: CASSLRSRAGDSPLHF. CDR3 DNA sequence: TGTGCCAGCAGCTTAAGGTCGAGGGCCGGGGATTCACCCCTCCACTTT. V is TRBV7-8 and J is TRBJ1-6; no clear D. The V end lost 2 bases, the J end lost 8 bases, and 16 bases lay between the germline ends. The CDR3 contains 16 residues. Germline V gene data show CDR1 as SGHVS and CDR2 as FQNEAQ.